The rows below give T cell receptor beta chains drawn from one sample of a study of blood T cell repertoires in COVID-19. Generated by immunoSEQ multiplex PCR, the TCRdb table keeps only in-frame clones and is missing some. This sample has about 150,000 clones, with around 84% found just once. Sample: peripheral blood. The receptors originated from a woman between 50 and 59 years old with acute or convalescent COVID-19. The conserved cysteine and the conserved F or W are not part of the CDR3 here. Fields, in order: D gene, V gene, J gene, CDR3 protein. The D gene is left open where the match is weak.

D: TRBD2; V: TRBV5-1; J: TRBJ2-5; CDR3: ASSLAGRAGETQY
D: .; V: TRBV4-3; J: TRBJ1-3; CDR3: ASSQELGREAV
D: TRBD1; V: TRBV7-3; J: TRBJ1-2; CDR3: ASSSGDSRFGYT
D: .; V: TRBV2; J: TRBJ1-4; CDR3: ASRGGGTNEKLF
D: TRBD2; V: TRBV6-5; J: TRBJ2-1; CDR3: ASGLAGGNEQF
D: .; V: TRBV18; J: TRBJ1-2; CDR3: ASSPPEAGFGGYT
D: .; V: TRBV4-1; J: TRBJ2-5; CDR3: ASSQKLAGGETQY
D: .; V: TRBV25-1; J: TRBJ2-7; CDR3: ASSGRQVSQQY
D: TRBD1; V: TRBV5-1; J: TRBJ1-2; CDR3: ASSEPGQGPGGYT
D: TRBD2; V: TRBV7-9; J: TRBJ2-3; CDR3: ASSPETSGGIDTQY
D: TRBD1; V: TRBV5-1; J: TRBJ1-2; CDR3: ASSEGQGAGYT
D: .; V: TRBV9; J: TRBJ2-7; CDR3: ASSVGSAKGYEQY
D: TRBD1; V: TRBV19; J: TRBJ2-3; CDR3: ASSRQGSTDTQY
D: TRBD1; V: TRBV3-1/TRBV3-2; J: TRBJ1-6; CDR3: ASSRNRGLICYNSPLH
D: TRBD1; V: TRBV18; J: TRBJ1-2; CDR3: ASSPGTGGHGYT
D: .; V: TRBV7-2; J: TRBJ2-1; CDR3: ASSAPDPINYNEQF
D: TRBD2; V: TRBV7-2; J: TRBJ2-2; CDR3: ASSLGATSYTGELF
D: .; V: TRBV7-3; J: TRBJ1-2; CDR3: ASSGGTGTNYGYT
D: .; V: TRBV5-4; J: TRBJ1-2; CDR3: ASSLGGNRGYT
D: TRBD2; V: TRBV19; J: TRBJ2-4; CDR3: ASSKMSTSGSPGAKNIQY
D: .; V: TRBV3-1/TRBV3-2; J: TRBJ1-6; CDR3: ASSQQGSVGYSPLH
D: .; V: TRBV18; J: TRBJ2-1; CDR3: ASSPPLAATYNEQF
D: .; V: TRBV2; J: TRBJ2-7; CDR3: ASSGEYEQY
D: .; V: TRBV29-1; J: TRBJ2-3; CDR3: SAEDRRKYTDTQY
D: .; V: TRBV21-1; J: TRBJ2-2; CDR3: ASSKDSTGEPNTGELF
D: .; V: TRBV19; J: TRBJ1-5; CDR3: ASSIVPGMGRQPQH
D: .; V: TRBV27; J: TRBJ1-5; CDR3: ASSSRVYNQPQH
D: .; V: TRBV28; J: TRBJ2-3; CDR3: ASKTPGSTDTQY
D: .; V: TRBV5-6; J: TRBJ2-5; CDR3: ASSLAGAGVMTQY
D: .; V: TRBV18; J: TRBJ2-3; CDR3: ASSPGLNGADTQY
D: TRBD2; V: TRBV2; J: TRBJ2-3; CDR3: ASRRLAGGPGTDTQY
D: .; V: TRBV7-8; J: TRBJ1-6; CDR3: ASSSGERENSPLH
D: .; V: TRBV7-3; J: TRBJ2-4; CDR3: ASSPMTGNIQY
D: TRBD2; V: TRBV18; J: TRBJ2-1; CDR3: ASSPYLAGGSSYNEQF
D: .; V: TRBV27; J: TRBJ1-3; CDR3: ASTPGVGNTIY
D: TRBD1; V: TRBV28; J: TRBJ1-4; CDR3: ASSLGGQGDEKLF
D: TRBD1; V: TRBV6-5; J: TRBJ1-5; CDR3: ASRVGGGKRQPQH
D: .; V: TRBV7-8; J: TRBJ1-1; CDR3: ASSLVGEGGEAF
D: TRBD1; V: TRBV28; J: TRBJ2-7; CDR3: ASLKAPGQGLSYEQY
D: TRBD1; V: TRBV12-5; J: TRBJ1-1; CDR3: ASGLSTGGDTEAF
D: TRBD2; V: TRBV5-4; J: TRBJ2-5; CDR3: ASSLTSGEGKTQY
D: TRBD1; V: TRBV7-3; J: TRBJ2-5; CDR3: ASSLGTGKETQY
D: TRBD1; V: TRBV18; J: TRBJ1-6; CDR3: ASSQQGAKDNSPLH
D: .; V: TRBV15; J: TRBJ1-5; CDR3: ATSLRGGNQPQH
D: .; V: TRBV7-2; J: TRBJ2-3; CDR3: ASLEAGTSTDTQY
D: TRBD2; V: TRBV11-2; J: TRBJ2-3; CDR3: ASSLAPSGSVSDTQY
D: TRBD1; V: TRBV19; J: TRBJ1-5; CDR3: ASSTTGGSNQPQH
D: .; V: TRBV7-2; J: TRBJ1-1; CDR3: ASSFSDTEAF